The next 32 T cell receptor beta chains were all read from a single sample in a study of blood T cells in healthy people across ages. Then a second PCR, running about 6 to 12 cycles, was carried out with a sample-barcoded 5' primer and a J-beta primer mix. TCRdb processed the 5' RACE reads anew with MiXCR; each CDR3 protein has one entry. The sample holds 650,000 to 800,000 distinct CDR3 sequences, roughly 44% seen once. The sequenced sample consisted of blood. The receptors come from a man in his sixties in good health.

This clonotype was observed a handful of times. J is TRBJ2-7 and V is TRBV7-2; tentatively, D is TRBD2 (5 bases). Germline CDR1 and CDR2: SGHTA and FQGNSA. This CDR3 is 15 amino acids long. Trimming removed 1 base at V and 0 bases at J, with 10 bases between. The CDR3 DNA follows: TGTGCCAGCAGCTTAGAGGAGGTTAGCTCCTACGAGCAGTACTTC. Translating gives CASSLEEVSSYEQYF.

This clonotype was seen only a few times. The rearrangement links TRBV9 to TRBJ2-1; D is perhaps TRBD1 (6 bases). CDR1 is SGDLS, CDR2 YYNGEE, per germline. V lost 3 bases and J lost 10, with 14 bases in between. The CDR3 spans 13 residues. The CDR3 sequence is CASSATGTREQFF. In DNA form, the CDR3 reads TGTGCCAGCAGCGCCACCGGGACACGGGAGCAGTTCTTC.

The chain carries TRBV6-1 and TRBJ2-7, with D possibly matching TRBD1 (5 bases). Trimming shortened V by 2 bases and J by 4 bases, and 18 bases separated the two germline ends. The CDR3 length is 16 residues. Germline V gives CDR1 MNHNS, CDR2 SASEGT. The CDR3 DNA reads as TGTGCCAGCAGTGAATGGGAAGTAGGGGCTTCTTACGAGCAGTACTTC. Residues: CASSEWEVGASYEQYF.

The gene calls are TRBV27 and TRBJ2-1; D remains ambiguous. The CDR3 runs to 14 residues. Germline CDR1 and CDR2: MNHEY and SMNVEV (reference sequence). V was trimmed by 5 bases and J by 6 bases, leaving 14 bases between them. CDR3 amino acids: CASSPDRMGNEQFF. CDR3 DNA sequence: TGTGCCAGCAGTCCGGACCGGATGGGCAATGAGCAGTTCTTC.

This sequence joins TRBV5-1 and TRBJ1-1, with D perhaps TRBD1 (6 bases). The CDR3 has 15 residues. Per the germline V gene, CDR1 is SGHRS and CDR2 is YFSETQ. Trimming pared 3 bases from V and 1 base from J, leaving 13 bases between. The CDR3 bases are TGCGCCAGCAGCTGGCAGGGGACGTCGAACACTGAAGCTTTCTTT. Protein product: CASSWQGTSNTEAFF.

This clonotype came up a few times. Possible read error: a much larger clone is one base away. The chain has TRBV29-1 and TRBJ2-7; TRBD1 aligns across 10 bases. The J segment lost 5 bases and the V segment lost 6 bases, leaving 7 bases of the junction unmatched. Per the germline V gene, CDR1 is SQVTM and CDR2 is ANQGSEA. There are 13 residues in the CDR3. The CDR3 nucleotides are TGCAGCGTCAGCCGGGACAGGGGTAACGAGCAGTACTTC. It translates to CSVSRDRGNEQYF.

The chain combines TRBV29-1 with TRBJ2-7; possible D gene TRBD1, 6 bases. Looked up from germline, CDR1 is SQVTM and CDR2 is ANQGSEA. The CDR3 loop spans 13 amino acids. Trimming removed 5 bases from V and 0 bases from J, with 11 bases in between. The CDR3 here is CSVSGRGSYEQYF. CDR3 coding DNA: TGCAGCGTTTCGGGCAGGGGCTCCTACGAGCAGTACTTC.

In this sample, this clonotype turned up once. The gene calls are TRBV20-1 and TRBJ2-5, with 9 bases aligning to TRBD2. The J segment lost 11 bases and the V segment lost 6 bases, leaving 13 bases of the junction unmatched. The CDR3 consists of 13 residues. The germline V gene encodes CDR1 DFQATT and CDR2 SNEGSKA (reference sequence). The DNA of the CDR3 is TGCAGTGCCCAGCGGGGGGCCGGCTATGAGCAGTACTTC. Translated, it gives CSAQRGAGYEQYF.

This chain's CDR3 is CASSTRTSGGIETQYF. The CDR3 DNA reads TGTGCCAGCAGTACTCGGACTAGCGGGGGGATAGAGACCCAGTACTTC. V and J are TRBV28 and TRBJ2-5, with 14 bases aligning to TRBD2. CDR3 length equals 16 residues. The germline gives CDR1 MDHEN, CDR2 SYDVKM. V lost 5 bases to trimming and J lost 4 bases; unmatched junction nucleotides: 6.

The genes are TRBV28 and TRBJ2-5; D gene ambiguous. This CDR3 region has 15 residues. Germline CDR1 is MDHEN and CDR2 is SYDVKM. Deletions cut 2 bases from V and 11 bases from J, with 21 bases between. CDR3 DNA sequence: TGTGCCAGCAGTTTAAGGCGGCCGGAGACCAATGAGCAGTACTTC. Protein: CASSLRRPETNEQYF.

This clonotype was counted between two and nine times. The chain links TRBV4-3 to TRBJ1-1; weak D call: TRBD1 (5 bases). Germline loops: CDR1 LGHNA, CDR2 YSLEER. CDR3 size: 17 residues. V was shortened by 4 bases and J by 0 bases, with 18 bases between the two germline ends. The CDR3, as DNA: TGCGCCAGCAGCCCCTTCTTTGGGACGGAGATGAACACTGAAGCTTTCTTT. Its protein product is CASSPFFGTEMNTEAFF.

The chain recombines TRBV9 with TRBJ2-3, with TRBD2 identical over 12 bases. V was pared by 3 bases and J by 0 bases, with 11 bases of the junction left unmatched. Germline V CDR1 and CDR2: SGDLS, YYNGEE. The CDR3 spans 19 residues. The CDR3 loop reads CASSDSASGGGPSTDTQYF. The CDR3 DNA sequence: TGTGCCAGCAGCGATAGCGCTAGCGGGGGGGGACCTAGCACAGATACGCAGTATTTT.

With respect to this clonotype: This may arise from a read error, as a much more abundant clone is one base away. The chain couples TRBV5-6 to TRBJ1-5; 7 nucleotides align to TRBD1. CDR1 is SGHDT, CDR2 YYEEEE, per germline. With 4 bases clipped from V and 3 bases from J, the junction kept 4 bases outside the gene matches. CDR3 length equals 14 residues. This chain's CDR3 is CASSVGTANQPQHF. In DNA form, the CDR3 reads TGTGCCAGCAGCGTGGGGACAGCCAATCAGCCCCAGCATTTT.

Only a few counts were recorded for this clonotype. V gene TRBV6-2 or TRBV6-3 combines with J gene TRBJ2-6, with a possible D match to TRBD1 (5 bases). The CDR3 consists of 17 residues. Germline assignment: CDR1 MNHEY and CDR2 SVGEGT. V gave up 3 bases and J gave up 2 bases, with 14 bases separating them. The CDR3 nucleotides read TGTGCCAGCAGTTATGCAGGGCCTTACACTGGGGCCAACGTCCTGACTTTC. It codes for CASSYAGPYTGANVLTF.

This clonotype was seen only a few times. The chain joins TRBV9 to TRBJ1-5; D may be TRBD1 (6 bases). The CDR3 length is 15 residues. The germline gives CDR1 SGDLS, CDR2 YYNGEE. V lost 0 bases, J lost 4 bases, and 11 bases lay in between. CDR3 loop: CASSVEGGLNQPQHF. The CDR3 region has the DNA TGTGCCAGCAGCGTAGAAGGGGGTCTAAATCAGCCCCAGCATTTT.

The CDR3: CASTRSGQGNYGYTF. CDR3 coding DNA: TGTGCCAGCACACGCTCGGGACAGGGTAACTATGGCTACACCTTC. The chain employs TRBV6-2 or TRBV6-3 and TRBJ1-2; 9 bases are a match to TRBD1. V trimming: 7 bases; J trimming: 1 base; junction bases outside the gene matches: 7. Germline CDR1 and CDR2: MNHEY and SVGEGT. The CDR3 extends over 15 amino acids.

The V call is TRBV4-3, the J call TRBJ2-1; D is undetermined. Trimming pared 0 bases from V and 7 bases from J, leaving 13 bases between. The germline CDR1 and CDR2 sequences are LGHNA and YSLEER. CDR3 size: 15 residues. CDR3 protein: CASSQELRLSNEQFF. The CDR3 DNA reads as TGCGCCAGCAGCCAAGAGTTGAGGCTATCGAATGAGCAGTTCTTC.

The rearrangement joins TRBV4-3 to TRBJ1-2; D possibly corresponds to TRBD1 (5 bases). The V gene's germline CDR1 is LGHNA and CDR2 YSLEER. V lost 0 bases to trimming and J lost 6 bases, with 11 bases between them. The CDR3 covers 14 residues. CDR3 amino acids: CASSQDSAGNGYTF. DNA for the CDR3: TGCGCCAGCAGCCAAGATAGCGCAGGGAATGGCTACACCTTC.

This chain uses TRBV9 with TRBJ1-6, with 9 bases identical to TRBD1. The CDR3 totals 16 residues. Germline CDR1 and CDR2: SGDLS and YYNGEE. The J segment lost 10 bases and the V segment lost 4 bases, leaving 12 bases of the junction unmatched. CDR3 protein: CASSLVVGQGVSPLHF. The CDR3 nucleotides read TGTGCCAGCAGCCTCGTAGTGGGACAGGGCGTCTCACCCCTCCACTTT.

The V and J genes are TRBV7-2 and TRBJ2-7; D remains ambiguous. Trimming left V 3 bases short and J 10 bases short, with 19 bases between. In germline, CDR1 is SGHTA, CDR2 FQGNSA. The CDR3 is made up of 14 amino acids. The CDR3 here is CASSFTWAQEAQYF. The CDR3 DNA sequence: TGTGCCAGCAGCTTCACGTGGGCGCAAGAGGCCCAGTACTTC.

Comment on this clonotype: A read error may be the cause here, since a much bigger clone is one base away. This rearrangement joins TRBV4-1 to TRBJ2-1; TRBD2 is a possible D gene (6 bases). Germline V lookup: CDR1 MGHRA, CDR2 YSYEKL. Trimming took off 0 bases at V and 13 bases at J, with 16 bases between the two ends. The CDR3 runs to 14 residues. Written as DNA, the CDR3 is TGCGCCAGCAGCCAAGAGGGGGGTAGGAGGACCCAGTTCTTC. This encodes CASSQEGGRRTQFF.

V and J are TRBV10-3 and TRBJ2-3; 8 bases are shared with TRBD1. This CDR3 contains 12 residues. Trimming took 8 bases from V and 3 from J; bases not matched to a gene: 1. Germline V gene lookup returns CDR1 ENHRY and CDR2 SYGVKD. CDR3 sequence (DNA): TGTGCCATCGGACAGGGAACAGATACGCAGTATTTT. It specifies CAIGQGTDTQYF.

This chain uses TRBV10-3 with TRBJ2-3, with a tentative D call TRBD2 (6 bases). Deletions cut 11 bases from V and 0 bases from J, with 9 bases between. This CDR3 spans 12 amino acids. CDR1 ENHRY and CDR2 SYGVKD come from the germline V gene. CDR3 nucleotide sequence: TGTGCCGCGGGACCGAGCACAGATACGCAGTATTTT. As protein: CAAGPSTDTQYF.

This clonotype appeared a few times. The chain joins TRBV27 to TRBJ2-1; 8 bases are shared with TRBD2. CDR1 is MNHEY and CDR2 is SMNVEV in the germline V gene (reference sequence). The trim removed 8 bases at V and 4 bases at J, leaving 13 bases unmatched. This CDR3 spans 16 amino acids. CDR3 DNA: TGTGCCAGCCTCCGTACGGGAGGGGCCAATTACAATGAGCAGTTCTTC. It specifies CASLRTGGANYNEQFF.

This clonotype was observed a handful of times. The V call is TRBV29-1, the J call TRBJ2-7; D is perhaps TRBD1 or TRBD2 (5 bases each). The V end was cut by 4 bases, the J end by 6 bases, with 13 bases between. There are 12 residues in the CDR3. Looked up from germline, CDR1 is SQVTM and CDR2 is ANQGSEA. CDR3 amino acids: CSVVSGAREQYF. The CDR3 DNA sequence: TGCAGCGTTGTTTCCGGGGCCCGCGAGCAGTACTTC.

This rearrangement joins TRBV28 to TRBJ2-2; maybe TRBD1 (5 bases). V lost 5 bases, J lost 4 bases, and 11 bases lay in between. Germline V lookup: CDR1 MDHEN, CDR2 SYDVKM. The CDR3 loop spans 14 amino acids. The CDR3 nucleotides read TGTGCCAGCAGTACCTCAGGGCTCACCGGGGAGCTGTTTTTT. Its translation is CASSTSGLTGELFF.

The V call is TRBV7-3, the J call TRBJ2-3, with 7 nucleotides matching TRBD2. J lost 0 bases, V lost 5 bases, and 8 bases had no gene match. The CDR3 is 16 amino acids. Germline assignment: CDR1 SGHTA and CDR2 FQGTGA. For the CDR3, the DNA is TGTGCCAGCAGCCCTGGGGGGACTACTAGCACAGATACGCAGTATTTT. This translates into CASSPGGTTSTDTQYF.

This chain uses TRBV20-1 with TRBJ2-2, with D possibly matching TRBD1 (5 bases). V lost 3 bases to trimming and J lost 1 base, with 9 bases between them. This CDR3 spans 14 amino acids. Germline-derived CDR1 and CDR2 are DFQATT and SNEGSKA (reference sequence). The CDR3 protein is CSARVTGNTGELFF. The DNA of the CDR3 is TGCAGTGCTAGGGTTACAGGGAACACCGGGGAGCTGTTTTTT.

The CDR3 bases are TGTGCCAGCAGCTCACTACCCGGGACAGGGGGAGAGACCCAGTACTTC. This gives the protein CASSSLPGTGGETQYF. The chain joins TRBV7-2 to TRBJ2-5, with 11 bases that match TRBD1. Germline-derived CDR1 and CDR2 are SGHTA and FQGNSA. Trimming cost V 4 bases and J 4 bases; bases outside gene matches: 8. The CDR3 is 16 residues long.

This clonotype was counted between two and nine times. The CDR3 DNA follows: TGTGCCAGCAGTTACCCCTATCCCCCTAGCGGGGGGGCGGATACGCAGTATTTT. This encodes CASSYPYPPSGGADTQYF. The chain employs TRBV6-6 and TRBJ2-3; 12 positions agree with TRBD2. In germline, CDR1 is MNHNY, CDR2 SVGAGI (reference sequence). J gave up 6 bases and V 2 bases, and 12 bases lay outside the gene matches. This CDR3 has 18 amino acids.

The chain employs TRBV29-1 and TRBJ1-2; tentative D call: TRBD1 (5 bases). The germline V gene encodes CDR1 SQVTM and CDR2 ANQGSEA. V lost 6 bases to trimming and J lost 8 bases, with 25 bases between them. The CDR3 contains 15 residues. The CDR3 is CSVQRHTGPLLGYTF. The CDR3 region has the DNA TGCAGCGTCCAACGACATACGGGGCCGCTACTCGGCTACACCTTC.

This sequence joins TRBV7-2 and TRBJ2-3, with D perhaps matching TRBD1 (5 bases). Germline V CDR1 and CDR2: SGHTA, FQGNSA. CDR3 length equals 16 residues. V gave up 1 base and J gave up 4 bases, with 15 bases separating them. The CDR3 is CASSLGQGRVADTQYF. The CDR3 nucleotides are TGTGCCAGCAGCTTAGGCCAGGGTAGGGTGGCAGATACGCAGTATTTT.